These 15 T cell receptor beta chains were all obtained from the same sample, sequenced in a study of long-term antiretroviral therapy in people with HIV. Survey-level immunoSEQ v3.0 assays were run. Only in-frame clones appear in the TCRdb table, and some are missing; sequencing was by immunoSEQ multiplex PCR. The sample gives 11,000 to 15,000 clones, approximately 91% of which show up once; 11% is in the top ten. The sample consisted of unsorted PBMCs, taken 6.2 years after starting antiretroviral therapy. The receptor source for this set is a man aged 40-49 years with HIV.

The V gene is TRBV29-1, the J gene TRBJ1-1, with 11 bases fitting TRBD1. Germline V gene sequence: CDR1 SQVTM, CDR2 ANQGSEA. The V gene end was trimmed by 7 bases and the J gene end by 6 bases; junction bases not matched to a gene: 4. This CDR3 region has 12 residues. This CDR3 reads CSGWTGGSEAFF. The CDR3 coding sequence is TGCAGCGGCTGGACAGGGGGCTCTGAAGCTTTCTTT.

The rearrangement joins TRBV4-1 to TRBJ2-2; D may be TRBD2 (6 bases). From germline, CDR1 is MGHRA and CDR2 YSYEKL. V lost 0 bases and J 11 bases, leaving 19 bases between the germline ends. CDR3 size: 16 residues. CDR3: CASSQEWGTATIELFF. CDR3 sequence (DNA): TGCGCCAGCAGCCAAGAATGGGGGACTGCCACTATCGAGCTGTTTTTT.

The rearrangement links TRBV6-1 to TRBJ1-3; D not certain. Germline CDR1 MNHNS, CDR2 SASEGT. The V and J ends lost 1 base and 0 bases respectively, with 7 bases between them. The CDR3 has 15 amino acids. This CDR3 reads CASSEGWGSGNTIYF. As DNA, the CDR3 is TGTGCCAGCAGTGAAGGGTGGGGCTCTGGAAACACCATATATTTT.

The CDR3 sequence: CASSRGAVSYNEQFF. CDR3 in DNA: TGTGCCAGCAGCCGTGGGGCGGTCTCCTACAATGAGCAGTTCTTC. The chain recombines TRBV6-5 with TRBJ2-1, with D perhaps matching TRBD1 (5 bases). Germline lookup yields CDR1 MNHEY and CDR2 SVGAGI. The CDR3 has 15 amino acids. Trimming left V 6 bases short and J 0 bases short, with 12 bases between.

The chain uses TRBV9 and TRBJ1-5, with TRBD1 matching 9 bases. The CDR3 length is 13 residues. The trim removed 3 bases at V and 5 bases at J, leaving 0 bases unmatched. Germline V gene lookup returns CDR1 SGDLS and CDR2 YYNGEE. CDR3 loop: CASSGTGDQPQHF. The CDR3 bases are TGTGCCAGCAGCGGGACAGGGGATCAGCCCCAGCATTTT.

The chain uses TRBV4-2 and TRBJ2-7; 7 nucleotides match TRBD1. The germline gives CDR1 LGHNA, CDR2 YNFKEQ. V was clipped by 0 bases and J by 3 bases; unmatched bases: 8. The CDR3 covers 16 residues. CDR3 residues: CASSQEGLGTDYEQYF. The CDR3 region has the DNA TGTGCCAGCAGCCAAGAGGGATTGGGGACAGACTACGAGCAGTACTTC.

DNA for the CDR3: TGTGCCAGCAGTGAAGGGAGCGGCTACGAGCAGTACTTC. Protein product: CASSEGSGYEQYF. The chain recombines TRBV2 with TRBJ2-5; a weak D match, TRBD2 (5 bases). The J call is in doubt because the DNA end fits TRBJ2-7 better. CDR1 and CDR2 (germline): SNHLY, FYNNEI. This CDR3 contains 13 residues.

The chain employs TRBV2 and TRBJ2-3; weak D call: TRBD2 (6 bases). This CDR3 comprises 14 residues. Trimming took 4 bases from V and 2 from J, leaving 10 bases between them. CDR1 is SNHLY and CDR2 is FYNNEI in the germline V gene. The CDR3 spells CASSVGGITDTQYF. The CDR3 DNA is TGTGCCAGCAGTGTCGGCGGGATCACAGATACGCAGTATTTT.

The chain combines TRBV18 with TRBJ2-7, with D tentatively TRBD1 or TRBD2 (5 bases each). Trimming removed 2 bases at V and 2 bases at J, with 13 bases between. Germline V lookup: CDR1 KGHSH, CDR2 LQKENI. This CDR3 comprises 15 residues. The CDR3 protein is CASSPGPGTTYEQYF. Written as DNA, the CDR3 is TGTGCCAGCTCACCAGGGCCAGGGACCACCTACGAGCAGTACTTC.

The chain employs TRBV7-2 and TRBJ1-1, with a weak D call TRBD1 (6 bases). V shed 5 bases and J shed 0 bases, with 7 bases lying between them. The CDR3 is 13 residues long. The germline V gene has CDR1 SGHTA and CDR2 FQGNSA. CDR3 loop: CASSTGMNTEAFF. The CDR3 DNA is TGTGCCAGCAGCACAGGGATGAACACTGAAGCTTTCTTT.

The chain employs TRBV25-1 and TRBJ2-3; 14 bases are a match to TRBD2. The CDR3 has 18 residues. The junction had 11 bases not matched to a gene; V was cut back by 4 bases and J by 5 bases. Per germline, CDR1 MGHDK and CDR2 SYGVNS. Written as DNA, the CDR3 is TGTGCCAGCAGTGCGAACCCGGGACTAGCGGGAGAAGGAGATACGCAGTATTTT. The encoded protein is CASSANPGLAGEGDTQYF.

Remarks on this clone: Mismatch with germline at one junction end may stem from a read error. This chain joins TRBV7-9 and TRBJ2-1, with 7 nucleotides matching TRBD2. Germline V gene sequence: CDR1 SEHNR, CDR2 FQNEAQ (reference sequence). The CDR3 has 16 residues. CDR3 amino acids: CASSLAIAGSYNEQFF. The DNA of the CDR3 is TGTGCCAGCAGTTTAGCGATAGCGGGCTCCTACAATGAGCAGTTCTTC.

The genes are TRBV9 and TRBJ2-1, with D maybe TRBD1 (5 bases). CDR1 is SGDLS, CDR2 YYNGEE, per germline. V was clipped by 2 bases and J by 4 bases, with 7 bases between them. The CDR3 totals 13 residues. CDR3 sequence: CASSVSGYNEQFF. Written as DNA, the CDR3 is TGTGCCAGCAGCGTTTCAGGGTACAATGAGCAGTTCTTC.

The V and J genes are TRBV28 and TRBJ1-2; the match to TRBD1 covers 8 bases. The J segment lost 8 bases and the V segment lost 6 bases, leaving 14 bases of the junction unmatched. Germline V CDR1 and CDR2: MDHEN, SYDVKM. The CDR3 consists of 15 residues. The CDR3 loop is CASSYYPGTGNGYTF. As DNA, the CDR3 is TGTGCCAGCAGCTATTACCCCGGGACAGGCAACGGCTACACCTTC.

The sample holds one count of this clone. The rearrangement uses TRBV19 and TRBJ2-7; 10 bases match TRBD1. The germline CDR1 and CDR2 sequences are LNHDA and SQIVND (reference sequence). Unmatched junction bases numbered 21, after V lost 3 bases and J lost 4 bases. CDR3 length: 20 amino acids. The CDR3 region is CASSIFARDRGGGPAYEQYF. The CDR3 nucleotides read TGTGCCAGTAGTATCTTTGCCCGGGACAGGGGCGGCGGGCCCGCATACGAGCAGTACTTC.